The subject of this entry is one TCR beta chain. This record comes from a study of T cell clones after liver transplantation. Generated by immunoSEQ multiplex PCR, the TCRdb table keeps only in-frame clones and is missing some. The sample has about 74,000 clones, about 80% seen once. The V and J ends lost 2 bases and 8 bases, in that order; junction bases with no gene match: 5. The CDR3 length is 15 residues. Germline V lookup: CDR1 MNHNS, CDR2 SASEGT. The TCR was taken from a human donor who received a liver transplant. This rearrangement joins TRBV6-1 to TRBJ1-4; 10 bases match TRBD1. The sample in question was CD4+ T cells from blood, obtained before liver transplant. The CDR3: CASSEKGTGDEKLFF. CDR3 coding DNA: TGTGCCAGCAGTGAAAAGGGGACAGGGGACGAAAAACTGTTTTTT.